The present T cell receptor beta chain was sequenced within a study of OX40 agonist ivuxolimab in advanced cancers. Study summary: Allowance was made for prior anti-PD-1, anti-PD-L1 or anti-CTLA-4 therapy, and about 37% had some. Study conclusions and caveats: On average, a greater number of expanded clones characterised CD8+ T cells relative to CD4+. There was clonal expansion of CD4+ and CD8+ blood T cells by week 6 at 0.1 to 3.0 mg/kg.

TCRdb keeps only in-frame clones here, not all; method: immunoSEQ multiplex PCR. This sample has 80,000 or so clones, with 80% to 95% found just once. Germline CDR1 GTSNPN, CDR2 SVGIG (reference sequence). With 5 bases removed from V and 5 bases from J, the gap between germline ends came to 16 bases. CDR3 length: 14 amino acids. With respect to this clone: Its specificity is not known.

The source of this sequence is an adult with an advanced solid tumor such as melanoma, head and neck, liver or kidney cancer. Sequencing was performed on CD4+ or CD8+ T cells sorted from blood, taken in a trial of the OX40 agonist ivuxolimab. The chain uses TRBV30 and TRBJ2-1, with a tentative D call TRBD2 (6 bases). In DNA form, the CDR3 reads TGTGCCTGGGGCACTAGCCTCTCTAACAATGAGCAGTTCTTC. Translation gives CAWGTSLSNNEQFF. The whole variable domain, remainder taken from reference TRBV30 and TRBJ2-1, is SQTIHQWPATLVQPVGSPLSLECTVEGTSNPNLYWYRQAAGRGLQLLFYSVGIGQISSEVPQNLSASRPQDRQFILSSKKLLLSDSGFYLCAWGTSLSNNEQFFGPGTRLTVL.